This entry lists 3 T cell receptor beta chains sequenced from one sample in a study of T cell repertoires in cytomegalovirus infection. TCRdb reanalysed the reads using MiXCR and keeps one entry per CDR3 protein. The profile covers 40,000 to 55,000 distinct CDR3 sequences, with 20% to 25% appearing a single time and about 87% taken by the ten largest. No antigen has been identified for these receptors. Sequencing was performed on CD8+ T cells from cultured PBMCs, taken from culture after CMV antigen stimulation. These receptors all come from a human donor in good health (CMV status not recorded). Some clones in this sample may be carry-over from other donors' samples.

V usage is TRBV7-2 and J usage is TRBJ2-7; TRBD1 aligns across 10 bases. The germline V gene encodes CDR1 SGHTA and CDR2 FQGNSA. The junction had 12 bases not matched to a gene; V was cut back by 1 base and J by 3 bases. The CDR3 has 18 amino acids. The CDR3, as DNA: TGTGCCAGCAGCTTAGTGCTGGGTATGAGGACAGGGGGCTACGAGCAGTACTTC. This gives the protein CASSLVLGMRTGGYEQYF.

This clonotype was seen more than once but under ten times. This chain joins TRBV14 and TRBJ1-2; D call uncertain. This CDR3 has 16 amino acids. The germline gives CDR1 SGHDN, CDR2 FVKESK. Trimming cost V 4 bases and J 2 bases, with 17 bases left between them. Here the CDR3 reads CASSPGGGRMNYGYTF. CDR3 DNA sequence: TGTGCCAGCAGCCCAGGAGGTGGCAGAATGAACTATGGCTACACCTTC.

The rearrangement uses TRBV10-2 and TRBJ2-7; D might be TRBD2 (5 bases). The CDR3 is 15 residues long. Trimming stripped 0 bases from V and 2 bases from J, with 11 bases between. Germline assignment: CDR1 WSHSY and CDR2 SAAADI. CDR3 coding DNA: TGCGCCAGCAGTGAGTCGGGCGGGTGGACCTACGAGCAGTACTTC. Protein sequence: CASSESGGWTYEQYF.